This is a list of T cell receptor beta chains from one sample in a study of cytomegalovirus exposure and HLA in healthy donors. TCRdb keeps only in-frame clones here, not all; method: immunoSEQ multiplex PCR. In the table there are some 180,000 clones, around 84% of which are singletons. Sequencing was performed on PBMCs. These receptors were obtained from a man between 35 and 55 years old in good health and CMV-seropositive. CDR3s include the opening cysteine and the closing phenylalanine or tryptophan. Where a row states a size, it is once, few, many or the class of an expanded clone; other rows omit it.

J	size	V	CDR3
TRBJ2-1	NA	TRBV5-1	CASSLELAEGLNEQFF
TRBJ2-1	NA	TRBV6-1	CASSETGLNEQFF
TRBJ1-1	NA	TRBV13	CASSEETGFMNTEAFF
TRBJ1-1	NA	TRBV20-1	CSAPGGTEAFF
TRBJ1-2	NA	TRBV6-6	CASTDAGGRTYGYTF
TRBJ1-2	NA	TRBV19	CASTLTGGVGGYTF
TRBJ1-1	few	TRBV7-6	CASSQEVGGMRAFF
TRBJ1-5	NA	TRBV5-1	CASRDRAPVNQPQHF
TRBJ2-1	few	TRBV10-1	CASSESGRVGNEQFF
TRBJ1-2	NA	TRBV6-1	CASSERNYGYTF
TRBJ2-7	NA	TRBV5-1	CASSLEGFVVSYEQYF
TRBJ1-2	NA	TRBV7-3	CASPGAARVAYGYTF
TRBJ2-5	NA	TRBV9	CASSSPRASGRETQYF
TRBJ2-5	NA	TRBV29-1	CSQGGGAETQYF
TRBJ1-2	NA	TRBV15	CATSPGRENYGYTF
TRBJ1-6	NA	TRBV5-6	CASSSGQLNYNSPLHF
TRBJ2-7	NA	TRBV4-3	CASSQWTGYEQYF
TRBJ1-5	NA	TRBV6-5	CASRTGFNQPQHF
TRBJ1-6	few	TRBV30	CAWTYRAVYSPLHF
TRBJ2-3	NA	TRBV11-3	CASSLGPEGGTDTQYF
TRBJ2-7	NA	TRBV6-5	CASSYEASGGYEQYF
TRBJ2-5	few	TRBV2	CASSIGERETQYF
TRBJ2-3	NA	TRBV12-5	CASGLVLGQGGVTQYF
TRBJ2-2	NA	TRBV4-2	CASSPRGAGELFF
TRBJ2-7	NA	TRBV30	CAWSVQAGNYEQYF
TRBJ2-7	NA	TRBV5-1	CASSWGLAGSYEQYF
TRBJ2-2	NA	TRBV7-3	CASSPLGDRGAGELFF
TRBJ1-2	NA	TRBV10-3	CAISESAGQGRIYGYTF
TRBJ2-2	NA	TRBV6-1	CASSEEGVGWAGGDTGELFF
TRBJ2-7	NA	TRBV2	CASSEGPGTGGYEQYF
TRBJ2-1	NA	TRBV5-1	CASSLALGSEQFF
TRBJ2-7	NA	TRBV11-2	CASSPLGAGGDEQYF
TRBJ2-1	NA	TRBV5-4	CASSRSILANEQFF
TRBJ2-1	NA	TRBV9	CASSVSGGSYNEQFF
TRBJ1-1	NA	TRBV28	CASSYRVNTEAFF
TRBJ1-4	NA	TRBV5-5	CASSFRGQGDEKLFF
TRBJ1-2	few	TRBV5-4	CASSWDRSSAKWYGYTF
TRBJ2-7	once	TRBV5-1	CASSLGPSFGEQYF
TRBJ1-4	NA	TRBV7-9	CASSLKGTPYEKLFF
TRBJ1-3	NA	TRBV6-1	CASSERGPGSSGNTIYF
TRBJ1-2	NA	TRBV18	CASSPPNGGVGGYTF
TRBJ2-3	once	TRBV2	CASSGTGADTQYF
TRBJ1-4	NA	TRBV27	CASSFAGATNEKLFF
TRBJ2-1	NA	TRBV5-1	CASSFSGRALVF
TRBJ1-1	NA	TRBV7-9	CSSSHPIGGGNTEAFF
TRBJ2-7	once	TRBV15	CATSILPGGSYEQYF
TRBJ2-1	NA	TRBV5-1	CASSLAWASDEQFF
TRBJ1-1	NA	TRBV19	CASRSLVGTGVGTEAFF
TRBJ2-1	NA	TRBV5-1	CASSSIFLAGGGNEQFF